This passage covers 2 T cell receptor beta chains from one sample sequenced in a study of blood T cell repertoires in COVID-19. Assay: immunoSEQ multiplex PCR; the TCRdb copy retains only in-frame clones and omits some. The table records more than 150,000 clones, roughly 79% of them present only once. The sequenced sample consisted of peripheral blood. The receptors were gathered from a woman of 80 years or more with COVID-19, enrolled during active disease.

The V call is TRBV7-8, the J call TRBJ2-2; D unclear. The CDR3 extends over 15 amino acids. V was trimmed by 3 bases and J by 0 bases, leaving 8 bases between them. Per germline, CDR1 SGHVS and CDR2 FQNEAQ. CDR3 protein: CASSLSTTNTGELFF. Written as DNA, the CDR3 is TGTGCCAGCAGCTTGAGCACGACGAACACCGGGGAGCTGTTTTTT.

This clone was seen more than once but under ten times. This rearrangement joins TRBV3-1 (or the pseudogene TRBV3-2) to TRBJ2-7, with D tentatively TRBD2 (5 bases). V lost 1 base, J lost 2 bases, and 15 bases lay in between. The CDR3 totals 16 residues. Germline loops: CDR1 LGHDT, CDR2 YNNKEL (reference sequence). The DNA of the CDR3 is TGTGCCAGCAGCCAAGGTTGGGCTAGCCCCACCTACGAGCAGTACTTC. This encodes CASSQGWASPTYEQYF.